This T cell receptor beta chain came from a study of early stage breast cancer tumors. Study-wide points: Tumors had 2 to 3-fold higher T cell density and higher clonality than adjacent normal breast tissue.

Concerning this clone itself: Its antigen is unknown.

The data were produced by immunoSEQ multiplex PCR, yet TCRdb's version contains in-frame clones alone and is incomplete. This table holds tens of thousands of clones, roughly 80% found once. Trimming took 1 base from V and 4 from J, leaving 7 bases between them. CDR1 is GTSNPN, CDR2 SVGIG, per germline (reference sequence). This CDR3 region has 13 residues. This receptor was identified in a person between 60 and 70 years old with breast cancer. The V gene is TRBV30, the J gene TRBJ1-4, with D perhaps TRBD1 (5 bases). Sequenced sample: blood. The CDR3 nucleotides read TGTGCCTGGAGTGGGGGCTTTAATGAAAAACTGTTTTTT. Residues: CAWSGGFNEKLFF.